This record concerns one T cell receptor beta chain sequence. Its antigen remains unidentified. The sample belongs to a study of OX40 agonist ivuxolimab in advanced cancers. TCRdb keeps only in-frame clones here, not all; method: immunoSEQ multiplex PCR. The sample includes fewer than 40,000 clones, roughly nine tenths of them seen just once. CDR3 length equals 14 residues. Germline V lookup: CDR1 MNHNS, CDR2 SASEGT. After removal of 3 bases from V and 5 bases from J, the junction contained 7 bases not matched to a gene. Overall study findings and caveats: Expanded peripheral T-cell antigen specificity went undetermined.

The sample here was CD4+ or CD8+ T cells sorted from blood, taken in a trial of the OX40 agonist ivuxolimab. The clonotype originates from an adult with an advanced solid tumor such as melanoma, head and neck, liver or kidney cancer. J is TRBJ2-7 and V is TRBV6-1, with 7 nucleotides matching TRBD1. CDR3 region: CASSENRGAHEQYF. The CDR3 DNA sequence: TGTGCCAGCAGTGAGAACAGGGGAGCCCACGAGCAGTACTTC.